These T cell receptor beta chains were read from a single sample in a study of blood T cell repertoires in COVID-19. The repertoire was sequenced with immunoSEQ multiplex PCR; TCRdb's copy has only in-frame clones and lacks some. The repertoire holds fewer than 70,000 clones, approximately 85% seen once, with less than 30% in the top ten. Sequences were obtained from peripheral blood. The receptors were sampled from a man aged 45 to 65 with acute or convalescent COVID-19. The CDR3 runs from the conserved cysteine through the conserved F or W. A D gene is named only where the DNA matches it firmly. The size entry is marked missing in some rows and otherwise reads once, few, many or a size class.

clone_size cdr3_length j_call d_call v_call cdr3_aa cdr3_nt
- 14 TRBJ1-1 TRBD1 TRBV5-1 CASSPGTVNTEAFF TGCGCCAGCAGCCCCGGGACAGTGAACACTGAAGCTTTCTTT
once 14 TRBJ1-4 - TRBV5-4 CASSLDTGGEKLFF TGTGCCAGCAGCCTGGACACGGGTGGCGAAAAACTGTTTTTT
- 18 TRBJ1-1 TRBD1 TRBV15 CATSRGRTGNPGGTEAFF TGTGCCACCAGCAGAGGACGGACAGGCAACCCTGGGGGGACTGAAGCTTTCTTT
once 15 TRBJ1-4 TRBD1 TRBV5-1 CASSLGQGYDEKLFF TGCGCCAGCAGCTTGGGACAGGGGTACGATGAAAAACTGTTTTTT
- 16 TRBJ2-6 - TRBV19 CASSLFRPAGANVLTF TGTGCCAGTAGCTTGTTCCGCCCGGCTGGGGCCAACGTCCTGACTTTC
- 15 TRBJ2-2 - TRBV5-1 CASSSLAGRSGELFF TGCGCCAGCAGCTCCCTTGCGGGGCGATCCGGGGAGCTGTTTTTT
- 13 TRBJ2-5 TRBD2 TRBV27 CASSRTSYETQYF TGTGCCAGCAGTAGGACTAGCTACGAGACCCAGTACTTC
few 15 TRBJ2-1 TRBD2 TRBV7-8 CASSVLAGSYNEQFF TGTGCCAGCAGCGTCCTAGCGGGGTCATACAATGAGCAGTTCTTC
- 16 TRBJ2-1 TRBD2 TRBV4-1 CASSQAASGGGDEQFF TGCGCCAGCAGCCAAGCGGCTAGCGGGGGTGGCGATGAGCAGTTCTTC
- 15 TRBJ2-2 - TRBV3-1/TRBV3-2 CASSQDVRGTGELFF TGTGCCAGCAGCCAAGATGTCAGGGGAACCGGGGAGCTGTTTTTT
few 13 TRBJ1-1 TRBD1 TRBV6-6 CASSGQVNTEAFF TGTGCCAGCTCCGGACAGGTCAACACTGAAGCTTTCTTT
- 15 TRBJ2-5 - TRBV5-4 CASSPHGGGQETQYF TGTGCCAGCAGCCCACACGGGGGAGGTCAAGAGACCCAGTACTTC
- 13 TRBJ2-5 - TRBV11-1 CASRPSGVETQYF TGTGCCAGCAGACCTTCGGGGGTAGAGACCCAGTACTTC
- 17 TRBJ2-6 - TRBV9 CASSERDISSGANVLTF TGTGCCAGCAGCGAGCGGGACATTAGCTCTGGGGCCAACGTCCTGACTTTC
- 14 TRBJ2-5 - TRBV7-2 CASSLGGDWETQYF TGTGCCAGCAGCTTAGGGGGGGACTGGGAGACCCAGTACTTC
once 14 TRBJ1-6 - TRBV15 CATSSTRDNSPLHF TGTGCCACCAGTAGCACCAGAGATAATTCACCCCTCCACTTT
- 19 TRBJ1-2 - TRBV9 CASSVEAGTESLANYGYTF TGTGCCAGCAGCGTAGAGGCGGGGACGGAGTCCCTAGCTAACTATGGCTACACCTTC
- 17 TRBJ2-5 TRBD2 TRBV9 CASSRTASGGKQETQYF TGTGCCAGCAGTCGGACGGCTAGCGGGGGGAAACAAGAGACCCAGTACTTC
- 15 TRBJ2-1 - TRBV11-3 CASSLAGSPYNEQFF TGTGCCAGCAGCTTAGCCGGTAGTCCCTACAATGAGCAGTTCTTC
- 15 TRBJ2-5 - TRBV6-1 CASSEWLVVQETQYF TGTGCCAGCAGTGAATGGTTAGTGGTACAAGAGACCCAGTACTTC
once 16 TRBJ2-1 - TRBV5-1 CASSFEGEESNNEQFF TGCGCCAGCAGCTTTGAGGGCGAAGAGTCAAACAATGAGCAGTTCTTC
- 14 TRBJ2-3 TRBD1 TRBV5-1 CASSLGTGADTQYF TGCGCCAGCAGCTTGGGGACAGGGGCAGATACGCAGTATTTT
- 14 TRBJ2-2 - TRBV6-5 CASSPLGEAGELFF TGTGCCAGCAGCCCCTTAGGGGAAGCCGGGGAGCTGTTTTTT
once 14 TRBJ2-7 TRBD1 TRBV4-1 CASSQGTGFYEQYF TGCGCCAGCAGCCAAGGGACAGGGTTTTACGAGCAGTACTTC
once 13 TRBJ1-2 - TRBV14 CASSLGLLYGYTF TGTGCCAGCAGCCTGGGACTGCTCTATGGCTACACCTTC
- 13 TRBJ1-2 - TRBV6-5 CASSRGLGRGYTF TGTGCCAGCAGCCGCGGACTTGGTCGGGGCTACACCTTC
- 14 TRBJ2-5 TRBD1 TRBV10-3 CAISYGTGEGTQYF TGTGCCATCAGTTACGGGACAGGGGAGGGGACCCAGTACTTC
- 17 TRBJ2-1 - TRBV7-8 CASSVMGRGSSYNEQFF TGTGCCAGCAGCGTCATGGGGCGCGGAAGCTCCTACAATGAGCAGTTCTTC
- 16 TRBJ2-1 TRBD1 TRBV4-1 CASSLPPGQGFNEQFF TGCGCCAGCAGCCTCCCACCGGGACAGGGGTTCAATGAGCAGTTCTTC
- 16 TRBJ2-2 - TRBV24-1 CATSDQRHSWSGELFF TGTGCCACCAGTGATCAGCGTCACTCCTGGAGCGGGGAGCTGTTTTTT
- 16 TRBJ2-1 - TRBV19 CASSIGTGTLYNEQFF TGTGCCAGTAGTATCGGGACGGGGACTCTTTACAATGAGCAGTTCTTC
- 13 TRBJ1-1 - TRBV7-2 CASSFSVTTEAFF TGTGCCAGCAGCTTCTCAGTTACCACTGAAGCTTTCTTT
- 12 TRBJ2-2 - TRBV28 CASGLDTGELFF TGTGCTAGCGGTCTAGACACCGGGGAGCTGTTTTTT
few 12 TRBJ1-6 - TRBV12-5 CASGFQNSPLHF TGTGCTAGTGGTTTTCAAAATTCACCCCTCCACTTT
once 15 TRBJ2-3 - TRBV7-3 CASSLVGGVADTQYF TGTGCCAGCAGCTTAGTGGGCGGGGTGGCAGATACGCAGTATTTT
- 15 TRBJ1-1 - TRBV9 CASSVGPRRDTEAFF TGTGCCAGCAGCGTAGGACCAAGGCGGGACACTGAAGCTTTCTTT
few 17 TRBJ2-1 TRBD1 TRBV7-9 CASSLANIGQGYNEQFF TGTGCCAGCAGCTTAGCTAATATCGGACAGGGATACAATGAGCAGTTCTTC
- 15 TRBJ2-1 TRBD2 TRBV4-2 CASSQGLAGGWEQFF TGTGCCAGCAGCCAAGGACTAGCGGGGGGATGGGAGCAGTTCTTC
- 14 TRBJ2-7 TRBD1 TRBV5-1 CASSYGQGNYEQYF TGCGCCAGCAGCTATGGACAGGGCAACTACGAGCAGTACTTC
- 14 TRBJ2-7 TRBD1 TRBV5-5 CASSSSGTAYEQYF TGTGCCAGCAGCTCATCAGGGACAGCCTACGAGCAGTACTTC
- 14 TRBJ1-5 - TRBV7-2 CASSLGQGGQPQHF TGTGCCAGCAGCTTAGGCCAGGGAGGTCAGCCCCAGCATTTT
- 14 TRBJ2-1 - TRBV4-1 CASSQDGTWSEQFF TGCGCCAGCAGCCAAGACGGGACTTGGTCCGAGCAGTTCTTC
once 14 TRBJ2-3 - TRBV7-6 CASSLADTTDTQYF TGTGCCAGCAGCTTAGCGGACACCACAGATACGCAGTATTTT
- 14 TRBJ2-7 TRBD1 TRBV19 CASSPQGQEYEQYF TGTGCCAGTAGTCCTCAGGGACAGGAATACGAGCAGTACTTC